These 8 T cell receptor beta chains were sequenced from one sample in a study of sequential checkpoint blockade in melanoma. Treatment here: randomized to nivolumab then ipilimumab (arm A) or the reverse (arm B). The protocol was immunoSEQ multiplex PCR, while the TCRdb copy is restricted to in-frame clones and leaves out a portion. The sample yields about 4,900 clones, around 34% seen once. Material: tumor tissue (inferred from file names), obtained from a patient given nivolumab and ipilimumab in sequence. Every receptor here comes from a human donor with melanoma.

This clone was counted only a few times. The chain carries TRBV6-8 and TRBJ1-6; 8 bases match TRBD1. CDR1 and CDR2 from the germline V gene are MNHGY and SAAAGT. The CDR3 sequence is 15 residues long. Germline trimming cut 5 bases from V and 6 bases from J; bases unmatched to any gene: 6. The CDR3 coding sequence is TGTGCCAGCAGTGAGCGGACAGGGACTAATTCACCCCTCCACTTT. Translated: CASSERTGTNSPLHF.

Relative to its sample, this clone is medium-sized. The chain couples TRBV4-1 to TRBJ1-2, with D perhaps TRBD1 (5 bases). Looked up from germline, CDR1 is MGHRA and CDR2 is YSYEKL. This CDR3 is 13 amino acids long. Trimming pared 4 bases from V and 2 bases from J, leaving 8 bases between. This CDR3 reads CASSRRENYGYTF. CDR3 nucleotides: TGCGCCAGCAGCCGCAGGGAGAACTATGGCTACACCTTC.

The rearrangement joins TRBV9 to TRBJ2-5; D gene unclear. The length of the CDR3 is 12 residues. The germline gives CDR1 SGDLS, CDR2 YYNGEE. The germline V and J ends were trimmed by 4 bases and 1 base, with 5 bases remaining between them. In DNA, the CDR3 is TGTGCCAGCAGCTCCCCCCAAGAGACCCAGTACTTC. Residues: CASSSPQETQYF. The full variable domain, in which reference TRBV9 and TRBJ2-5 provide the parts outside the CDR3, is DSGVTQTPKHLITATGQRVTLRCSPRSGDLSVYWYQQSLDQGLQFLIQYYNGEERAKGNILERFSAQQFPDLHSELNLSSLELGDSALYFCASSSPQETQYFGPGTRLLVL.

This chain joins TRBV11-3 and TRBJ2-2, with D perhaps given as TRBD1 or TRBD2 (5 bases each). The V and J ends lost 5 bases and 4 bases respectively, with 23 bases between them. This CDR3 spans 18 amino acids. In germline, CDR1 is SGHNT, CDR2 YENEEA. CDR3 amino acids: CASSQVNNRGPVTGELFF. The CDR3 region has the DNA TGTGCCAGCAGCCAAGTAAATAATCGGGGCCCCGTCACCGGGGAGCTGTTTTTT.

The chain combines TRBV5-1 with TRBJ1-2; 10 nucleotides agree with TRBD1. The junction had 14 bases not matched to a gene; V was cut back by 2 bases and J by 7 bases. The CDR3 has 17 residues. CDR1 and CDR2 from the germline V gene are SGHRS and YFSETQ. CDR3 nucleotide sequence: TGCGCCAGCAGCTTATCCCCCTACCAGACAGGGGGCAGTGGCTACACCTTC. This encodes CASSLSPYQTGGSGYTF.

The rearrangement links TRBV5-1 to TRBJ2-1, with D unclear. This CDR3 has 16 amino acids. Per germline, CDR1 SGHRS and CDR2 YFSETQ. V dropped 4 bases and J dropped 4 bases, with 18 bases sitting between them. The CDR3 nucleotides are TGCGCCAGCAGCCACAAATTTGACTTTGCGTACAATGAGCAGTTCTTC. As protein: CASSHKFDFAYNEQFF.

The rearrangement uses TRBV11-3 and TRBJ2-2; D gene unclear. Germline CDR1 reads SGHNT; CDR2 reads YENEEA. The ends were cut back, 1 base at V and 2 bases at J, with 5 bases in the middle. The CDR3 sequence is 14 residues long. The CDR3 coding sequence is TGTGCCAGCAGCTTAGTTCGCAACACCGGGGAGCTGTTTTTT. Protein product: CASSLVRNTGELFF.

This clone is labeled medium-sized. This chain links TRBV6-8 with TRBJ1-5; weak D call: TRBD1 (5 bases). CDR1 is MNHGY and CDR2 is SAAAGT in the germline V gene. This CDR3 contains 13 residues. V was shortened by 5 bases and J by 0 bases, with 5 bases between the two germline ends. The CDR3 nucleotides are TGTGCCAGCAGTACAGGTAGCAATCAGCCCCAGCATTTT. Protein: CASSTGSNQPQHF.